This T cell receptor (beta chain) was documented in a study of blood T cell repertoires in COVID-19. Study details: Some COVID-19 samples were acute and others convalescent; all came from the United States, Italy and Spain. Sources were T cells, B-cell-depleted T cells, or PBMCs; the material itself was cDNA or gDNA.

Trimming stripped 1 base from V and 5 bases from J, with 6 bases between. The CDR3 sequence is 12 residues long. Germline-derived CDR1 and CDR2 are SGHAT and FQNNGV. Authors' data handling: How many nucleated cells were present was estimated from reference gene primer amplification. Assay used: immunoSEQ multiplex PCR; TCRdb lists only in-frame clones, some missing. Clone size and the V and J calls come from that table; the DNA yielded D and trimming. The sample has a few hundred thousand clones, roughly 87% seen once. The clonotype was recovered from a woman in her thirties or forties who had recovered from COVID-19. V and J are TRBV11-2 and TRBJ2-7; D gene uncertain. Sequenced input: peripheral blood. In DNA, the CDR3 is TGTGCCAGCAGCTTAGGTTTCGACGAGCAGTACGTC. It encodes CASSLGFDEQYV.